A selection of T cell receptor beta chains follows, all from one sample in a study of blood T cell repertoires in COVID-19. Sequencing was performed with immunoSEQ multiplex PCR; in TCRdb, only in-frame clones are kept and a portion is missing. The sample lists 50,000 or so clones, 75% to 85% occurring once. Input material: peripheral blood. The receptors were sampled from an older woman with acute or convalescent COVID-19. The CDR3 runs from the conserved cysteine through the conserved F or W.

j_gene	v_gene	len	CDR3aa
TRBJ1-3	TRBV7-8	15	CASSLSAGGGNTIYF
TRBJ2-7	TRBV7-2	13	CASRDREVREQYF
TRBJ1-3	TRBV6-5	15	CASTPRTEGGNTIYF
TRBJ1-2	TRBV6-1	14	CASSEARGGYGYTF
TRBJ2-7	TRBV3-1/TRBV3-2	16	CASSHIPGQESYEQYF
TRBJ1-2	TRBV11-1	15	CASSSFPTGNYGYTF
TRBJ1-4	TRBV30	15	CAWSVVGGLGEKLFF
TRBJ1-5	TRBV11-2	14	CASSLDRGNQPQHF
TRBJ2-3	TRBV30	15	CAWRKVLVGTDTQYF
TRBJ1-6	TRBV7-9	14	CASSYTGGDSPLHF
TRBJ2-3	TRBV27	15	CASITTGDTRNTQYF
TRBJ2-7	TRBV10-1	13	CASSELTSGTQYF
TRBJ1-5	TRBV6-2/TRBV6-3	13	CASNPTGSQPQHF
TRBJ1-2	TRBV28	13	CASTNRQGYGYTF
TRBJ1-5	TRBV15	15	CATSRELTGVGPQHF
TRBJ1-2	TRBV27	14	CASSLSRGQSGYTF
TRBJ2-2	TRBV7-2	15	CASRAQAGPTGELFF
TRBJ1-2	TRBV5-4	13	CASSFPGVYGYTF
TRBJ1-6	TRBV19	14	CASMSEQYNSPLHF
TRBJ2-7	TRBV27	15	CASSLIQGSFYEQYF
TRBJ2-3	TRBV5-6	15	CASSLGQGSTDTQYF
TRBJ1-6	TRBV5-4	15	CASTPSSDLGSPLHF
TRBJ2-6	TRBV25-1	18	CASSETGSRNSGANVLTF
TRBJ2-1	TRBV5-1	15	CASSPVGGGADEQFF
TRBJ2-3	TRBV24-1	15	CATSVLAGHTDTQYF
TRBJ1-1	TRBV27	13	CASSLFGRGEAFF
TRBJ2-3	TRBV24-1	18	CATSAVQGAGAGAGTQYF
TRBJ1-1	TRBV11-3	13	CASSSGGANEAFF
TRBJ1-1	TRBV5-1	15	CASSLAPGRNTEAFF
TRBJ2-5	TRBV9	16	CASSGISGGVQETQYF
TRBJ2-7	TRBV3-1/TRBV3-2	14	CASSPGLAGYEQYF
TRBJ2-3	TRBV5-1	14	CASSTGTSSDTQYF
TRBJ2-7	TRBV7-3	14	CASSLYDRGSPQYF
TRBJ1-3	TRBV6-2/TRBV6-3	17	CASSYSSLGHSGNTIYF
TRBJ2-7	TRBV6-6	14	CASSYPTGFHEQYF
TRBJ2-7	TRBV6-2/TRBV6-3	13	CASSSPPFYEQYF
TRBJ2-3	TRBV6-6	14	CASSYRRSTDTQYF
TRBJ1-3	TRBV6-5	14	CASRPRDRGGSGDF
TRBJ2-3	TRBV28	16	CASSNPQGYRTDTQYF
TRBJ1-2	TRBV30	12	CAWIYGGYGYTF
TRBJ1-6	TRBV19	16	CASSTDDRGLNSPLHF
TRBJ2-5	TRBV25-1	14	CASSEFGGGETQYF
TRBJ2-3	TRBV11-2	16	CASSLAPGTLTDTQYF
TRBJ1-2	TRBV9	12	CASSFNRDGYTF
TRBJ1-4	TRBV2	14	CASSKQATNEKLFF
TRBJ1-3	TRBV7-9	16	CASSLGNSGQGNTIYF
TRBJ2-7	TRBV9	15	CASSRQGEATYEQYF
TRBJ1-3	TRBV7-2	16	CASSPTPGVIGNTIYF
TRBJ2-7	TRBV18	15	CASSRNRGSADEQYF
TRBJ2-7	TRBV5-1	14	CASRPAGGPYEQYF
TRBJ2-2	TRBV7-9	15	CASRLRDRGFGELFF
TRBJ1-1	TRBV11-2	14	CASSLVTENTEAFF
TRBJ2-1	TRBV2	14	CASSEPSGRVEQFF
TRBJ1-1	TRBV28	13	CANRGQSDTEAFF
TRBJ2-1	TRBV19	15	CASTDLPSGYNEQFF